The sequence of this T cell receptor (beta chain) was determined in a study of blood T cell repertoires in COVID-19 (dated by TCRdb to the early 2020s). Concerning the study at large: Samples from collaborators originated in the United States, Italy and Spain and spanned both the acute and convalescent phases of COVID-19. Where available, HLA class I and class II types were taken from metadata supplied by the sample provider and were not determined by assay-based typing. Samples were obtained from the ongoing ImmuneRACE study (first 160 participants) and from 950 to 1,500 subjects provided by 6 global collaborators. The sample metadata nearly always contained a de-identified subject ID, COVID-19 status, age in years and sex. A freely available public database, intended as a resource for researchers studying the immune response to SARS-CoV-2, is where the repertoires were released. The dataset comprised deeply sampled blood TCRbeta repertoires from subjects exposed to, actively infected with, or recovered from COVID-19. The prospective study material was composed of cDNA or gDNA derived from T cells, B-cell-depleted T cells, or PBMCs.

TCRbeta CDR3 regions were amplified from genomic DNA by means of the immunoSEQ Assay, a bias-controlled multiplex PCR. As for how the authors treated the data: The number of nucleated cells in each sample was estimated by amplification of reference gene primers within the assay. To quantify the absolute abundance of each unique TCRbeta CDR3 rearrangement, sequence reads were collapsed and filtered. For each sample, productive Simpson clonality was calculated by taking the square root of Simpson's diversity index across productive rearrangements. The clones in this table, taken by TCRdb from immuneACCESS, are in-frame only. Not every clone is retained; where verified, under half of the shortfall comes from an unresolved V gene, and the cause of the rest is unknown. For V, J and clone size, that table is used; D and trimming come from the DNA. This sample holds 200,000 to 250,000 clones; 87% were observed only once. Less than 14% of the sample goes to the ten largest clones.

From the germline V gene (reference sequence), CDR1 is GTSNPN and CDR2 is SVGIG. V lost 1 base and J lost 0 bases, and the count of bases not matched to a germline gene is 6. The CDR3, cysteine through phenylalanine, is 17 amino acids long. Only CDR3 DNA remains: 51 bases, in frame from the first base. Concerning this clone itself: This receptor's antigen is unknown. No clone much larger than this one lies a single base away; base qualities are absent.

The investigation overall reported the following: How much clinical and demographic metadata was included differed by source and by participant, and the metadata was provided uncurated.

Enrolling through a virtual design, the prospective study's participants ranged in age from roughly 18 to 100 years and lived across approximately 25 United States geographic areas. To assign participants to cohorts, the prospective study relied on clinical history that participants themselves reported in a screening survey and a study questionnaire. ImmuneRACE Cohort 3 recovered participants were defined by two consecutive negative NP/OP PCR tests, healthcare professional clearance, or symptom resolution. In the prospective study, whole blood, serum and a nasopharyngeal or oropharyngeal swab were collected from each participant by mobile phlebotomists. Participants in the prospective study had the option to provide additional blood draws and questionnaires over a roughly 2-month period. Prospective study blood samples were shipped either frozen or at room temperature before DNA extraction.

This chain is built from TRBV30 and TRBJ1-6, and 7 junction bases match TRBD1. Specimen: PBMCs or T cells enriched from blood (not recorded which). The sequence derives from a man aged 30 to 45 who had recovered from COVID-19. At the DNA level, the sequence is TGTGCCTGGAGTGGGGACAGCAGGAGCTCCTATAATTCACCCCTCCACTTT. It encodes CAWSGDSRSSYNSPLHF.